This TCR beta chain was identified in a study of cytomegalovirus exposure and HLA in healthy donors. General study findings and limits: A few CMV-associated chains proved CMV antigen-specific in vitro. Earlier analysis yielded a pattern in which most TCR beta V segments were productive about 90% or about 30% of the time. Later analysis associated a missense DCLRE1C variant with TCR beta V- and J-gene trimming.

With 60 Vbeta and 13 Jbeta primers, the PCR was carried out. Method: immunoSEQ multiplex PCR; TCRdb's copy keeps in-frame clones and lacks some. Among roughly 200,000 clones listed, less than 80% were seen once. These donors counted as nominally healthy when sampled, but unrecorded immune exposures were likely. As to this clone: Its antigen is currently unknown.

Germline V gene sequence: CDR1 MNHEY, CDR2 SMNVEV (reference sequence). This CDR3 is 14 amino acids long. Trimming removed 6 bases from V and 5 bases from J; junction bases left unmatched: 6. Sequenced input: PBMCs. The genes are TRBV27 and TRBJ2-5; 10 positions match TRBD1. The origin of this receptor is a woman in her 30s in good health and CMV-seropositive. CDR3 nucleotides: TGTGCCAGCAGAAGAGGGACAGGGGAGGAGACCCAGTACTTC. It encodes CASRRGTGEETQYF.